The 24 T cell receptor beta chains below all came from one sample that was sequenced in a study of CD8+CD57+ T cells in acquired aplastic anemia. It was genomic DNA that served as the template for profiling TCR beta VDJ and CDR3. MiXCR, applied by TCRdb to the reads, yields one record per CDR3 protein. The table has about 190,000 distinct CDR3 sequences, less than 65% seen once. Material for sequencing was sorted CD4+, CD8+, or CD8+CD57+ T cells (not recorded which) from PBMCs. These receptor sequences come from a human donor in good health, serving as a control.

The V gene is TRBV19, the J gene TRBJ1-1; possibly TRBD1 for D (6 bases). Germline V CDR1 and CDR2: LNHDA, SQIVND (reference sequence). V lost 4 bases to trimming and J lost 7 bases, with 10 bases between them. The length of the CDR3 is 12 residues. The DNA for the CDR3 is TGTGCCAGTAGTACGCAGGGACATGAAGCTTTCTTT. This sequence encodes CASSTQGHEAFF.

CDR3 residues: CASSEPGTGYGYTF. Here the CDR3 DNA reads TGTGCCAGCAGTGAACCGGGGACAGGGTACGGCTACACCTTC. The rearrangement uses TRBV25-1 and TRBJ1-2, with 9 bases that match TRBD1. The CDR3 is 14 amino acids. After removal of 2 bases from V and 8 bases from J, the junction contained 6 bases not matched to a gene. CDR1 and CDR2 from the germline V gene are MGHDK and SYGVNS.

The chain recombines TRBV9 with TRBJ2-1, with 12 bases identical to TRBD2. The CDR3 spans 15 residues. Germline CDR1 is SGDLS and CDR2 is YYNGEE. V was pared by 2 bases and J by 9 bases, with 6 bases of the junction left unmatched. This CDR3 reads CASSVRTSGAPEQFF. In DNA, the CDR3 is TGTGCCAGCAGCGTCAGGACTAGCGGGGCACCTGAGCAGTTCTTC.

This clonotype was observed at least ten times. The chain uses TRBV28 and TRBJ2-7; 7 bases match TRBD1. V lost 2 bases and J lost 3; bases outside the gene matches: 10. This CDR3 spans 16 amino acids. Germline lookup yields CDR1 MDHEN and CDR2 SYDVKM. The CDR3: CASSLPQRGQSYEQYF. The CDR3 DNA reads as TGTGCCAGCAGTTTACCGCAAAGGGGACAGAGCTACGAGCAGTACTTC. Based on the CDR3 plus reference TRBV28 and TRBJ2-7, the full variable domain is DVKVTQSSRYLVKRTGEKVFLECVQDMDHENMFWYRQDPGLGLRLIYFSYDVKMKEKGDIPEGYSVSREKKERFSLILESASTNQTSMYLCASSLPQRGQSYEQYFGPGTRLTVT.

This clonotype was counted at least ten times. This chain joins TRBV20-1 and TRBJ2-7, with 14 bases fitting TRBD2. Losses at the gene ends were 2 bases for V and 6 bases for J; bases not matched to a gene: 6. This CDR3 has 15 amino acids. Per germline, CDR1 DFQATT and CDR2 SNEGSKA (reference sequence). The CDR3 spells CSARRGLAGDPEQYF. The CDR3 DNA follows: TGCAGTGCTAGAAGGGGACTAGCGGGGGACCCCGAGCAGTACTTC.

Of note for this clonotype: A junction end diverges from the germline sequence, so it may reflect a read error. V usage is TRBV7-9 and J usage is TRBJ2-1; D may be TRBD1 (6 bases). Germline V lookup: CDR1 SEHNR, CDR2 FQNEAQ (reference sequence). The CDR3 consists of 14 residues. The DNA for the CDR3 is TGCGCCAGCAGCTTAGCCAGGGGTGGTAATGAGCAGTTCTTC. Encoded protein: CASSLARGGNEQFF.

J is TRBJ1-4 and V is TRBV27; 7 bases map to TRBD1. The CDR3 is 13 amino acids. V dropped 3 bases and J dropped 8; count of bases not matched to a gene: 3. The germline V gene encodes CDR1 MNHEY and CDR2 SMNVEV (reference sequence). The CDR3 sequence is CASSLTGREKLFF. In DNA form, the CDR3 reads TGTGCCAGCAGTTTGACAGGGAGGGAAAAACTGTTTTTT.

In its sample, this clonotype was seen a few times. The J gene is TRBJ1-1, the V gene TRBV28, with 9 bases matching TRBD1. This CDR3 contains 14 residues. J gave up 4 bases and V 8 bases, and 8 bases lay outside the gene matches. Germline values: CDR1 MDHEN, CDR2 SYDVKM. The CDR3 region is CASSSGQGTTEAFF. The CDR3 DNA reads TGTGCCAGCTCCTCGGGACAGGGAACCACTGAAGCTTTCTTT.

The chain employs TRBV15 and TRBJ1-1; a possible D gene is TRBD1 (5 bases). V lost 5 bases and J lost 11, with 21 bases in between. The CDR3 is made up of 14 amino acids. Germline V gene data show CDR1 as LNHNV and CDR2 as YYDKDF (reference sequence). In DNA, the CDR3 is TGTGCCACCAGCCAAAGGAAGGGACCTGCGGTCGCTTTCTTT. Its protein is CATSQRKGPAVAFF. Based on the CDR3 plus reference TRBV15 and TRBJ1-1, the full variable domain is DAMVIQNPRYQVTQFGKPVTLSCSQTLNHNVMYWYQQKSSQAPKLLFHYYDKDFNNEADTPDNFQSRRPNTSFCFLDIRSPGLGDTAMYLCATSQRKGPAVAFFGQGTRLTVV.

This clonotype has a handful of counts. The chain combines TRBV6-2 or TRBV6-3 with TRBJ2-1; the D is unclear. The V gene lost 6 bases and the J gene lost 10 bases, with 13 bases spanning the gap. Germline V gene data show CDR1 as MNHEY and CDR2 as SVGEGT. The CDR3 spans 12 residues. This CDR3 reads CASSPTPVEQFF. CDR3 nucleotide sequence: TGTGCCAGCAGCCCCACTCCGGTCGAGCAGTTCTTC.

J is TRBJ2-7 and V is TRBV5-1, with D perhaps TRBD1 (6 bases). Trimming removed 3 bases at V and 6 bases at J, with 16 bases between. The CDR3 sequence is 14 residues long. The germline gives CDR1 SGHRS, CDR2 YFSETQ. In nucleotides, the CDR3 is TGCGCCAGCAGCTCCGTCAGGGGTTTGTCCGAGCAGTACTTC. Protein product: CASSSVRGLSEQYF.

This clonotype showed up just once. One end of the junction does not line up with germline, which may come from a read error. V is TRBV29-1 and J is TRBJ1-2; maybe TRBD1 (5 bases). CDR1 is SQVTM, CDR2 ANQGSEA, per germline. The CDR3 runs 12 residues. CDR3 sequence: CSAAHRTHGYAF. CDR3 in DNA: TGCAGCGCCGCCCACAGGACACATGGCTACGCCTTC.

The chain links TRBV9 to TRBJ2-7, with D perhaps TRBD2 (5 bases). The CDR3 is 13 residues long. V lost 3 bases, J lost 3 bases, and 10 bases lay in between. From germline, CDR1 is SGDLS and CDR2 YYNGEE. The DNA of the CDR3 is TGTGCCAGCAGCGCCACCGGGGACTACGAGCAGTACTTC. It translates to CASSATGDYEQYF.

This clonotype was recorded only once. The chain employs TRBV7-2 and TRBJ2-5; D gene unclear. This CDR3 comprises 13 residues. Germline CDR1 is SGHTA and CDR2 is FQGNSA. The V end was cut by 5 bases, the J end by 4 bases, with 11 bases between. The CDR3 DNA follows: TGTGCCAGCAGCCCCCGTGGACGAGAGACCCAGTACTTC. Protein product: CASSPRGRETQYF.

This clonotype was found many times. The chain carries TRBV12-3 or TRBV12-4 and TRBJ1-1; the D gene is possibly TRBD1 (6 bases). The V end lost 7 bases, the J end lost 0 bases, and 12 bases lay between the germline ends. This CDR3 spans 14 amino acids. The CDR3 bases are TGTGCCAGCATCGTAGGGGGGATGAACACTGAAGCTTTCTTT. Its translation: CASIVGGMNTEAFF.

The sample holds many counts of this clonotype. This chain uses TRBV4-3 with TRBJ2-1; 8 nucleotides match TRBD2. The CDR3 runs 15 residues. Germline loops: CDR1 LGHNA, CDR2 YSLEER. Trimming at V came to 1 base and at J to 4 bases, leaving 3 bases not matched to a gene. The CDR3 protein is CASSQVTGGYNEQFF. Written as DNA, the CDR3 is TGCGCCAGCAGCCAAGTCACGGGGGGGTACAATGAGCAGTTCTTC.

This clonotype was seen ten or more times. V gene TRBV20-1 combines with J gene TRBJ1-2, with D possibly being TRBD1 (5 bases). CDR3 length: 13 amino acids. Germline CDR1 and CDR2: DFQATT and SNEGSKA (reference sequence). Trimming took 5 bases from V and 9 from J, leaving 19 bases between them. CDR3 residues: CSAYPGTAGSYTF. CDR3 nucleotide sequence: TGCAGTGCTTACCCCGGGACCGCAGGTAGCTACACCTTC.

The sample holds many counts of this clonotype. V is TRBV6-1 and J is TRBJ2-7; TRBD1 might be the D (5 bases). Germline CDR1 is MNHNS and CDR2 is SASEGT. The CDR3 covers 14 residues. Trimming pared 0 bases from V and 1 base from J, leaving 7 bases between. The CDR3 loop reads CASSEARQSYEQYF. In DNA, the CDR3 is TGTGCCAGCAGTGAAGCGAGACAGTCCTACGAGCAGTACTTC.

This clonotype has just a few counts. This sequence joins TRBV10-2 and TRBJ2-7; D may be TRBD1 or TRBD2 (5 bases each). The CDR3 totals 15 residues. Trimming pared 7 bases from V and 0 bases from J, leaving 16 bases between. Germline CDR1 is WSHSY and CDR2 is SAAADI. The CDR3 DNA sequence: TGCGCCAGCAACGCCGGGACGGGGAGCTCCTACGAGCAGTACTTC. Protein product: CASNAGTGSSYEQYF.

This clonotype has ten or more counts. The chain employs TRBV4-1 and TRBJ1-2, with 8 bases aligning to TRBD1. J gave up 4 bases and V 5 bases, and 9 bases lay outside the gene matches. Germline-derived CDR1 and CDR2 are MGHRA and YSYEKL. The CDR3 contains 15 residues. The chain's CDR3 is CASSEGQAEAYGYTF. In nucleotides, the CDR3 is TGCGCCAGCAGCGAGGGACAGGCGGAGGCCTATGGCTACACCTTC.

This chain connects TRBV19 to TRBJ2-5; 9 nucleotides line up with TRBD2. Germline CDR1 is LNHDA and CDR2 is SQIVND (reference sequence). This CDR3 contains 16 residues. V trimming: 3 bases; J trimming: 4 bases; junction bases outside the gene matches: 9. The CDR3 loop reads CASSMHGRGGGETQYF. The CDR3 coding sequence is TGTGCCAGTAGTATGCATGGGCGGGGGGGGGGAGAGACCCAGTACTTC.

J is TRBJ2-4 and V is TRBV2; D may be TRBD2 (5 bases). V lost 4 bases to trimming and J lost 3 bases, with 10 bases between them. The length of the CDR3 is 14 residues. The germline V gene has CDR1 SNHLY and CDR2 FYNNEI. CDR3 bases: TGTGCCAGCAGTGTAGCGACTAACAAAAACATTCAGTACTTC. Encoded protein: CASSVATNKNIQYF.

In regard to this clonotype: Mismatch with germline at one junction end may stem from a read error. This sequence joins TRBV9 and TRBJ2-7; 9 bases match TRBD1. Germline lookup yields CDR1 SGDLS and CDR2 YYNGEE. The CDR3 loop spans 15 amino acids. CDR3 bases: TGTGCCTGCAGCCGACAGGGGGGTGCACCCTACGAGCAGTACTTC. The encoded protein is CACSRQGGAPYEQYF.

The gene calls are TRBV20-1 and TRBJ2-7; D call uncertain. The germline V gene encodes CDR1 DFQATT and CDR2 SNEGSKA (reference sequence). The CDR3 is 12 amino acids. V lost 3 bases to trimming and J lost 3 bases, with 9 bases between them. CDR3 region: CSASADNYEQYF. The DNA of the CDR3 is TGCAGTGCTAGTGCAGACAACTACGAGCAGTACTTC.